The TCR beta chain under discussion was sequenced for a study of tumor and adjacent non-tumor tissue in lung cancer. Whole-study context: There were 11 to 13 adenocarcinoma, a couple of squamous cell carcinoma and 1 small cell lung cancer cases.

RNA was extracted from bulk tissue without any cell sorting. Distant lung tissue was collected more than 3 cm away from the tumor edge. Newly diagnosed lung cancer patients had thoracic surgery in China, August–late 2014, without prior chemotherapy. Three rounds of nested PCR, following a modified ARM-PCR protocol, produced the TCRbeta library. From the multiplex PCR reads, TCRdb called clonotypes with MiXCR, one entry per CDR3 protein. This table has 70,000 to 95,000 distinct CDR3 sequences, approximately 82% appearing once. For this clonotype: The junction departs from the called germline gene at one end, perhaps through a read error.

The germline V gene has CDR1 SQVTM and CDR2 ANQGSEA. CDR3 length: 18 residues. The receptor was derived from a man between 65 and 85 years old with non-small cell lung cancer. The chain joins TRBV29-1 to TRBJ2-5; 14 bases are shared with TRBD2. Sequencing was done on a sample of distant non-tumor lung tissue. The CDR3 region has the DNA TGCGGCATTGAATTCTATTGGACTAGCGGGGGGAAACAAGAGACCCAATACTTC. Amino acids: CGIEFYWTSGGKQETQYF.